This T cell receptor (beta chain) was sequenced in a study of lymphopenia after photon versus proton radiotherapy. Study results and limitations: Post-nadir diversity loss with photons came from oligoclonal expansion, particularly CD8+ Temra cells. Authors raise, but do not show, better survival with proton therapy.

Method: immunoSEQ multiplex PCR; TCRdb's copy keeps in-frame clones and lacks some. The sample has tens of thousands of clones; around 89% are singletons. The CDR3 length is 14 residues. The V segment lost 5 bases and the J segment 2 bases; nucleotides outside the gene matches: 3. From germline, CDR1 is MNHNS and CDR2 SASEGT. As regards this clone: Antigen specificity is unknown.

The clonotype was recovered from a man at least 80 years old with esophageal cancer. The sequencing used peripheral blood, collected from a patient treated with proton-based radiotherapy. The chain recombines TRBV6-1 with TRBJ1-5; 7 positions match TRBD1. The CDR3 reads CASSTDRGNQPQHF. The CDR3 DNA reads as TGTGCCAGCAGTACAGACAGGGGCAATCAGCCCCAGCATTTT.